This entry lists 30 T cell receptor beta chains sequenced from one sample in a study of CD8+ T cells in alopecia areata. cDNA reverse transcribed from extracted RNA served as the sequencing template. Profiled with immunoSEQ multiplex PCR; TCRdb holds only in-frame clones, not every one. The sample lists roughly 200,000 clones, just over 55% occurring once. The sequencing sample was made of CD8+ T cells sorted from blood. The receptors stem from a human donor in good health.

The chain employs TRBV5-1 and TRBJ1-1, with TRBD1 matching over 11 bases. The CDR3 has 14 amino acids. CDR1 SGHRS and CDR2 YFSETQ come from the germline V gene. The V and J ends lost 4 bases and 10 bases, in that order; junction bases with no gene match: 9. As DNA, the CDR3 is TGCGCCAGCAGCCCCGGGACAGGGGGTTTTGGAGCTTTCTTT. Residues: CASSPGTGGFGAFF.

This rearrangement joins TRBV29-1 to TRBJ1-3; D unresolved. This CDR3 has 13 residues. Germline CDR1 reads SQVTM; CDR2 reads ANQGSEA. Trimming pared 0 bases from V and 2 bases from J, leaving 5 bases between. CDR3: CSVEDGTGNTIYF. The CDR3 bases are TGCAGCGTTGAAGATGGGACTGGAAACACCATATATTTT.

This clone came up once. V usage is TRBV29-1 and J usage is TRBJ1-1, with TRBD1 matching 8 bases. CDR3 length equals 12 residues. J lost 3 bases, V lost 7 bases, and 4 bases had no gene match. Germline-derived CDR1 and CDR2 are SQVTM and ANQGSEA. This CDR3 is CSGTGMDTEAFF. The DNA for the CDR3 is TGCAGCGGGACAGGGATGGACACTGAAGCTTTCTTT.

The V call is TRBV7-2, the J call TRBJ2-7; no firm D call. The CDR3 runs to 14 residues. CDR1 and CDR2 (germline): SGHTA, FQGNSA. With 1 base removed from V and 2 bases from J, the gap between germline ends came to 9 bases. The CDR3 region has the DNA TGTGCCAGCAGCTTAGTAGGCGTAGCCTACGAGCAGTACTTC. Its translation: CASSLVGVAYEQYF.

This clone occurred many times. The V call is TRBV11-2, the J call TRBJ2-7; possible D gene TRBD2, 5 bases. V dropped 1 base and J dropped 9 bases, with 25 bases sitting between them. Germline CDR1 SGHAT, CDR2 FQNNGV. This CDR3 has 17 amino acids. CDR3 in DNA: TGTGCCAGCAGCTTAGGACTCGGGAATATTCTCCCGCTCGGGCAGTACTTC. Its protein is CASSLGLGNILPLGQYF.

The chain couples TRBV25-1 to TRBJ1-6; no clear D gene. V shed 1 base and J shed 9 bases, with 13 bases lying between them. This CDR3 contains 15 residues. Per the germline V gene, CDR1 is MGHDK and CDR2 is SYGVNS. The CDR3 sequence: CASSESYRDSSPLHF. CDR3 nucleotide sequence: TGTGCCAGCAGTGAATCATACCGCGACTCTTCACCCCTCCACTTT.

This CDR3 reads CSVLDATPGVFF. CDR3 bases: TGCAGCGTCTTAGACGCCACTCCCGGGGTGTTTTTT. The rearrangement uses TRBV29-1 and TRBJ2-2; weak D call: TRBD2 (5 bases). V lost 6 bases and J lost 15, with 20 bases in between. CDR3 length: 12 residues. Germline lookup yields CDR1 SQVTM and CDR2 ANQGSEA.

This clone was counted between two and nine times. The chain uses TRBV6-5 and TRBJ1-1; D is ambiguous. The CDR3 is 14 amino acids. From germline, CDR1 is MNHEY and CDR2 SVGAGI. V dropped 4 bases and J dropped 0 bases, with 9 bases sitting between them. The CDR3 here is CASSSFGLNTEAFF. In nucleotides, the CDR3 is TGTGCCAGCAGTTCTTTTGGTCTGAACACTGAAGCTTTCTTT.

V and J are TRBV7-9 and TRBJ2-3, with a weak D call TRBD2 (5 bases). The CDR3 length is 17 residues. Trimming removed 6 bases at V and 2 bases at J, with 21 bases between. CDR1 is SEHNR and CDR2 is FQNEAQ in the germline V gene (reference sequence). CDR3 loop: CASRPSPADSSTDTQYF. The CDR3 DNA is TGTGCCAGCAGACCTTCCCCAGCGGACTCGTCCACAGATACGCAGTATTTT.

This clone was picked up a small number of times. The V gene is TRBV19, the J gene TRBJ2-7; 9 bases align to TRBD1. Trimming took 6 bases from V and 6 from J; bases not matched to a gene: 15. This CDR3 has 16 residues. Germline-derived CDR1 and CDR2 are LNHDA and SQIVND (reference sequence). The CDR3: CASRTMPGQGPIEQYF. CDR3 DNA: TGTGCCAGTAGAACGATGCCGGGACAGGGACCCATCGAGCAGTACTTC.

The chain combines TRBV15 with TRBJ1-2; maybe TRBD1 (6 bases). Per the germline V gene, CDR1 is LNHNV and CDR2 is YYDKDF (reference sequence). The V and J ends lost 5 bases and 4 bases respectively, with 17 bases between them. This CDR3 is 15 amino acids long. The CDR3 bases are TGTGCCACCAGCCCAAGGACAGCCTCCTCCTATGGCTACACCTTC. Translated, it gives CATSPRTASSYGYTF. The full variable domain, its missing parts supplied by reference TRBV15 and TRBJ1-2, is DAMVIQNPRYQVTQFGKPVTLSCSQTLNHNVMYWYQQKSSQAPKLLFHYYDKDFNNEADTPDNFQSRRPNTSFCFLDIRSPGLGDTAMYLCATSPRTASSYGYTFGSGTRLTVV.

This clone was recorded a few times. The V and J genes are TRBV27 and TRBJ2-1, with D maybe TRBD2 (7 bases). V dropped 5 bases and J dropped 2 bases, with 22 bases sitting between them. CDR3 length: 18 residues. Germline V CDR1 and CDR2: MNHEY, SMNVEV (reference sequence). CDR3: CASSINGGPPTTYNEQFF. In DNA, the CDR3 is TGTGCCAGCAGTATAAACGGGGGGCCTCCGACTACCTACAATGAGCAGTTCTTC.

The chain links TRBV21-1 to TRBJ2-7; the table calls TRBD2, which could not be checked here. TRBV21-1 is a pseudogene locus. The CDR3 covers 16 residues. CDR3 nucleotide sequence: TGTGCCAGCAGTCCTGCGGTAACGGAAAGCTCCTACGAGCAGTACTTC. Its translation: CASSPAVTESSYEQYF.

This rearrangement joins TRBV29-1 to TRBJ1-2; D is possibly TRBD1 (5 bases). This CDR3 is built from 14 residues. V shed 0 bases and J shed 5 bases, with 13 bases lying between them. Germline assignment: CDR1 SQVTM and CDR2 ANQGSEA. The CDR3: CSVEDAGLGYGYTF. In nucleotides, the CDR3 is TGCAGCGTTGAAGACGCAGGGCTGGGTTATGGCTACACCTTC.

The rearrangement links TRBV4-1 to TRBJ2-3; D is possibly TRBD1 or TRBD2 (5 bases each). V was clipped by 0 bases and J by 4 bases, with 14 bases between them. The CDR3 sequence is 16 residues long. The V gene's germline CDR1 is MGHRA and CDR2 YSYEKL. The CDR3 coding sequence is TGCGCCAGCAGCCAAGAGGGTGGGGGTCCCCCAGATACGCAGTATTTT. It translates to CASSQEGGGPPDTQYF.

The sample holds a few counts of this clone. The rearrangement links TRBV7-2 to TRBJ2-1, with 10 bases lining up with TRBD2. This CDR3 comprises 15 residues. CDR1 SGHTA and CDR2 FQGNSA come from the germline V gene. With V trimmed by 7 bases and J by 7 bases, 10 bases remained unmatched. The CDR3: CASISWASGGNEQFF. CDR3 bases: TGTGCCAGCATCAGCTGGGCTAGCGGGGGAAATGAGCAGTTCTTC.

The rearrangement links TRBV5-6 to TRBJ2-5; D remains ambiguous. Germline CDR1 and CDR2: SGHDT and YYEEEE. With 4 bases removed from V and 4 bases from J, the gap between germline ends came to 11 bases. CDR3 length equals 13 residues. CDR3 sequence: CASSPGHGETQYF. CDR3 bases: TGTGCCAGCAGCCCCGGGCACGGAGAGACCCAGTACTTC.

The V call is TRBV11-2, the J call TRBJ2-7, with TRBD2 matching 11 bases. Germline CDR1 SGHAT, CDR2 FQNNGV. With 4 bases clipped from V and 5 bases from J, the junction kept 7 bases outside the gene matches. The CDR3 totals 15 residues. The CDR3 loop reads CASSYLSGGADEQYF. The CDR3 bases are TGTGCCAGCAGCTACCTTAGCGGGGGGGCCGACGAGCAGTACTTC. Complete variable domain (other parts from reference TRBV11-2 and TRBJ2-7): EAGVAQSPRYKIIEKRQSVAFWCNPISGHATLYWYQQILGQGPKLLIQFQNNGVVDDSQLPKDRFSAERLKGVDSTLKIQPAKLEDSAVYLCASSYLSGGADEQYFGPGTRLTVT.

The chain joins TRBV27 to TRBJ1-6; D possibly corresponds to TRBD1 (6 bases). The length of the CDR3 is 15 residues. Germline V gene lookup returns CDR1 MNHEY and CDR2 SMNVEV (reference sequence). Trimming shortened V by 5 bases and J by 8 bases, and 16 bases separated the two germline ends. DNA of the CDR3: TGTGCCAGCAGTGTGCCGGGACAAGTGGATTCACCCCTCCACTTT. This gives the protein CASSVPGQVDSPLHF.

The chain links TRBV6-4 to TRBJ1-6; 7 positions match TRBD1. With V trimmed by 8 bases and J by 7 bases, 5 bases remained unmatched. CDR1 and CDR2 (germline): MRHNA, SNTAGT. This CDR3 spans 13 amino acids. For the CDR3, the DNA is TGTGCCAGCGGCGGGACAGCAAATTCACCCCTCCACTTT. Its translation: CASGGTANSPLHF.

The J gene is TRBJ2-3, the V gene TRBV30, with D perhaps TRBD1 (6 bases). The CDR3 is 16 amino acids. Germline V lookup: CDR1 GTSNPN, CDR2 SVGIG (reference sequence). The V and J ends lost 5 bases and 3 bases respectively, with 21 bases between them. Here the CDR3 DNA reads TGTGCCTGGCGACGCACGGCAGGGGCGAGTACAGATACGCAGTATTTT. It is translated as CAWRRTAGASTDTQYF.

The rearrangement joins TRBV29-1 to TRBJ2-6, with a tentative D call TRBD1 (6 bases). Between the trimmed V and J ends, which lost 4 bases and 0 bases, there was a span of 13 bases. Per germline, CDR1 SQVTM and CDR2 ANQGSEA. The CDR3 runs 16 residues. DNA of the CDR3: TGCAGCGTTGTAGGACAGCAGAACTCTGGGGCCAACGTCCTGACTTTC. It yields the protein CSVVGQQNSGANVLTF.

The chain carries TRBV25-1 and TRBJ2-5; D may be TRBD2 (5 bases). This CDR3 spans 14 amino acids. Germline V CDR1 and CDR2: MGHDK, SYGVNS. With 0 bases removed from V and 5 bases from J, the gap between germline ends came to 10 bases. CDR3 DNA sequence: TGTGCCAGCAGTGAATACGGAGGTTCGGAGACCCAGTACTTC. This translates into CASSEYGGSETQYF.

The V gene is TRBV7-8, the J gene TRBJ2-7; no clear D gene. V was pared by 4 bases and J by 0 bases, with 7 bases between. CDR1 is SGHVS and CDR2 is FQNEAQ in the germline V gene. CDR3 length: 13 residues. CDR3 nucleotide sequence: TGTGCCAGCAGCTACGGTAGCTCCTACGAGCAGTACTTC. Its protein is CASSYGSSYEQYF.

This clone has just a few counts. The sample has other DNA sequences that encode this CDR3 too. The V gene is TRBV29-1, the J gene TRBJ2-7, with D uncertain. Trimming removed 1 base from V and 4 bases from J, with 5 bases in between. CDR1 and CDR2 (germline): SQVTM, ANQGSEA. This CDR3 has 11 residues. CDR3 residues: CSVEAGYEQYF. The CDR3 DNA sequence: TGCAGCGTTGAAGCCGGGTACGAGCAGTACTTC.

V usage is TRBV9 and J usage is TRBJ1-2, with D uncertain. In germline, CDR1 is SGDLS, CDR2 YYNGEE. CDR3 length: 15 amino acids. V lost 7 bases and J lost 0, with 16 bases in between. The CDR3 region is CASGPEIISNYGYTF. CDR3 nucleotides: TGTGCCAGCGGACCAGAAATCATTTCTAACTATGGCTACACCTTC.

V is TRBV15 and J is TRBJ1-2, with 7 bases aligning to TRBD1. This CDR3 comprises 14 residues. V shed 3 bases and J 5 bases; nucleotides not matched to a gene: 6. CDR1 and CDR2 (germline): LNHNV, YYDKDF (reference sequence). The DNA for the CDR3 is TGTGCCACCAGCAGTATACCGGGACAGTATGGCTACACCTTC. Protein: CATSSIPGQYGYTF.

The chain couples TRBV29-1 to TRBJ1-3; D ambiguous. V lost 3 bases to trimming and J lost 2 bases, with 8 bases between them. The CDR3 runs to 13 residues. The germline CDR1 and CDR2 sequences are SQVTM and ANQGSEA. Here the CDR3 DNA reads TGCAGCGTTGAGGGAGGAACTGGAAACACCATATATTTT. Translating it yields CSVEGGTGNTIYF.

Concerning this clone: The sample contains more than one DNA sequence encoding this CDR3. The chain recombines TRBV29-1 with TRBJ2-2; weak D call: TRBD1 (6 bases). CDR1 and CDR2 from the germline V gene are SQVTM and ANQGSEA. This CDR3 is 14 amino acids long. V lost 1 base and J 1 base, leaving 7 bases between the germline ends. For the CDR3, the DNA is TGCAGCGTTGAAGGGACAGAGAACACCGGGGAGCTGTTTTTT. Translation gives CSVEGTENTGELFF.

This clone was counted only a few times. The chain couples TRBV29-1 to TRBJ1-1; D is unresolved. Trimming removed 4 bases at V and 4 bases at J, with 13 bases between. CDR1 is SQVTM and CDR2 is ANQGSEA in the germline V gene. The CDR3 is 13 amino acids. This CDR3 reads CSVVGTAGTEAFF. CDR3 nucleotides: TGCAGCGTTGTCGGCACGGCGGGCACTGAAGCTTTCTTT.